The text below deals with one T cell receptor (beta chain). The data are from a study of CD8+CD57+ T cells in acquired aplastic anemia. Genomic DNA provided the template from which TCR beta VDJ and CDR3 profiles were obtained. MiXCR, applied by TCRdb to the reads, yields one record per CDR3 protein. The top ten hold approximately 2.9% of the sample, which has more than 150,000 distinct CDR3 sequences, about half seen once. V dropped 7 bases and J dropped 9; count of bases not matched to a gene: 11. The CDR3 is 14 amino acids. Germline lookup yields CDR1 SGHAT and CDR2 FQDESV (reference sequence). The receptor's source is a human donor in good health. The V call is TRBV11-1, the J call TRBJ2-1, with TRBD2 matching 8 bases. The material sequenced was sorted CD4+, CD8+, or CD8+CD57+ T cells (not recorded which) from PBMCs. CDR3 coding DNA: TGTGCCAGCAACCGCGGGGGGCAGTTAGGTGAGCAGTTCTTC. It codes for CASNRGGQLGEQFF.